The 8 T cell receptor beta chains reported below all come from one sample, sequenced in a study of blood T cell repertoires in COVID-19. Clones were read by immunoSEQ multiplex PCR, and TCRdb kept only the in-frame ones, dropping some. Of roughly 150,000 clones listed, around four fifths are singletons. The source material was peripheral blood. The receptors here all came from a man aged 70-80 years with acute or convalescent COVID-19.

V and J are TRBV2 and TRBJ2-1, with D uncertain. Germline V gives CDR1 SNHLY, CDR2 FYNNEI. The germline V and J ends were trimmed by 3 bases and 14 bases, with 11 bases remaining between them. The CDR3 has 11 residues. CDR3 residues: CASSDIRVKFF. DNA for the CDR3: TGTGCCAGCAGTGATATCCGGGTGAAGTTCTTC.

The V call is TRBV28, the J call TRBJ2-7; 7 positions agree with TRBD1. Germline assignment: CDR1 MDHEN and CDR2 SYDVKM. The CDR3 length is 14 residues. The V and J ends lost 3 bases and 3 bases, in that order; junction bases with no gene match: 5. The CDR3 DNA reads as TGTGCCAGCAGTTTTCCCCCAGGGGGCTACGAGCAGTACTTC. Amino acid sequence: CASSFPPGGYEQYF.

The chain combines TRBV28 with TRBJ2-3, with D possibly matching TRBD2 (6 bases). The CDR3 extends over 13 amino acids. Per germline, CDR1 MDHEN and CDR2 SYDVKM. V dropped 1 base and J dropped 5 bases, with 7 bases sitting between them. CDR3 sequence reads: CASSLFGGDTQYF. CDR3 DNA: TGTGCCAGCAGTTTATTCGGGGGAGATACGCAGTATTTT.

V and J are TRBV6-5 and TRBJ1-2; 7 nucleotides match TRBD1. Germline CDR1 is MNHEY and CDR2 is SVGAGI. This CDR3 spans 16 amino acids. With 3 bases clipped from V and 0 bases from J, the junction kept 7 bases outside the gene matches. The CDR3 reads CASSYLPGQPNYGYTF. In DNA, the CDR3 is TGTGCCAGCAGTTATCTTCCGGGACAGCCTAACTATGGCTACACCTTC.

The chain combines TRBV12-3 or TRBV12-4 with TRBJ2-1; 9 bases are a match to TRBD2. V was clipped by 3 bases and J by 6 bases; unmatched bases: 0. CDR3 length: 13 amino acids. CDR3 loop: CASSLRGGNEQFF. In DNA, the CDR3 is TGTGCCAGCAGTTTGCGGGGGGGCAATGAGCAGTTCTTC.

The chain carries TRBV6-6 and TRBJ2-7; 9 nucleotides match TRBD1. The CDR3 loop spans 16 amino acids. After removal of 5 bases from V and 4 bases from J, the junction contained 12 bases not matched to a gene. Germline-derived CDR1 and CDR2 are MNHNY and SVGAGI (reference sequence). The chain's CDR3 is CASSPGTGQGRYEQYF. In DNA form, the CDR3 reads TGTGCCAGCAGTCCTGGGACGGGACAGGGTCGTTACGAGCAGTACTTC.

This chain links TRBV15 with TRBJ2-1; 9 bases map to TRBD2. V lost 3 bases, J lost 6 bases, and 15 bases stayed unmatched. The CDR3 has 18 amino acids. CDR1 and CDR2 (germline): LNHNV, YYDKDF (reference sequence). In DNA form, the CDR3 reads TGTGCCACCAGCAGGGGATCGGGACTAGCTGTTCCAAGCAATGAGCAGTTCTTC. As protein: CATSRGSGLAVPSNEQFF.

The V call is TRBV28, the J call TRBJ1-4; D might be TRBD1 (5 bases). Germline CDR1 reads MDHEN; CDR2 reads SYDVKM. The V and J ends lost 3 bases and 8 bases respectively, with 13 bases between them. There are 14 residues in the CDR3. CDR3: CASSFRGGGEKLFF. The CDR3 nucleotides read TGTGCCAGCAGTTTCCGCGGGGGTGGGGAAAAACTGTTTTTT.